This passage covers 25 T cell receptor beta chains from one sample sequenced in a study of T-cell reconstitution after alpha-beta-depleted transplantation in children. The TCRbeta library incorporated unique molecular identifiers. TCRdb re-derived calls from the PCR reads in MiXCR, one entry per CDR3 protein. Here the sample spans about 300,000 distinct CDR3 sequences, about 9.4% being singletons. The sample here was PBMCs, taken before TCRalphabeta/CD19-depleted stem cell transplant. Receptors originate from a boy younger than two with acute myeloid leukemia, due to receive a stem cell transplant.

There are many counts of this clonotype. The chain recombines TRBV12-3 or TRBV12-4 with TRBJ2-1, with D perhaps matching TRBD1 (6 bases). The ends were cut back, 2 bases at V and 9 bases at J, with 17 bases in the middle. The CDR3 totals 15 residues. Here the CDR3 reads CASSLPGQSEGEQFF. In DNA, the CDR3 is TGTGCCAGCAGTTTACCTGGACAGAGTGAGGGTGAGCAGTTCTTC.

This clonotype has at least ten counts. This chain connects TRBV28 to TRBJ2-7; tentative D call: TRBD2 (7 bases). The CDR3 runs to 15 residues. CDR1 and CDR2 (germline): MDHEN, SYDVKM. The V and J ends lost 6 bases and 5 bases respectively, with 20 bases between them. CDR3 nucleotide sequence: TGTGCCAGCAGCCGCGGGGGCGGCGGCGGGGACGAGCAGTACTTC. Residues: CASSRGGGGGDEQYF.

This clonotype was observed many times. V is TRBV12-5 and J is TRBJ2-7; a possible D gene is TRBD1 (6 bases). This CDR3 comprises 11 residues. Germline V gene sequence: CDR1 LGHNT, CDR2 FRNRAP. Trimming stripped 6 bases from V and 12 bases from J, with 15 bases between. The CDR3 reads CASGYTGMAYF. In DNA, the CDR3 is TGTGCTAGTGGGTATACAGGGATGGCGTACTTC.

This clonotype has ten or more counts. CDR3 region: CASSVQPSSYNEQFF. CDR3 bases: TGTGCCAGCAGCGTACAACCCAGCTCCTACAATGAGCAGTTCTTC. The chain couples TRBV9 to TRBJ2-1; the D is unclear. Trimming pared 1 base from V and 0 bases from J, leaving 8 bases between. CDR1 is SGDLS and CDR2 is YYNGEE in the germline V gene. The CDR3 loop spans 15 amino acids.

This clonotype was counted only a few times. The rearrangement links TRBV7-3 to TRBJ2-2, with 8 bases matching TRBD1. The CDR3 covers 15 residues. Germline V gene sequence: CDR1 SGHTA, CDR2 FQGTGA. Trimming cost V 3 bases and J 5 bases; bases outside gene matches: 5. The DNA for the CDR3 is TGTGCCAGCAGCTTCAGTACAGGGGGAACCGGGGAGCTGTTTTTT. It is translated as CASSFSTGGTGELFF. Based on the CDR3 plus reference TRBV7-3 and TRBJ2-2, the full variable domain is GAGVSQTPSNKVTEKGKYVELRCDPISGHTALYWYRQSLGQGPEFLIYFQGTGAADDSGLPNDRFFAVRPEGSVSTLKIQRTERGDSAVYLCASSFSTGGTGELFFGEGSRLTVL.

This clonotype has ten or more counts. This chain connects TRBV10-3 to TRBJ2-5; 8 bases line up with TRBD2. Germline V gene lookup returns CDR1 ENHRY and CDR2 SYGVKD. The J segment lost 2 bases and the V segment lost 3 bases, leaving 2 bases of the junction unmatched. This CDR3 region has 14 residues. The CDR3 is CAISDPGGQETQYF. The CDR3 DNA reads as TGTGCCATCAGTGACCCGGGGGGGCAAGAGACCCAGTACTTC.

This clonotype was counted between two and nine times. V is TRBV24-1 and J is TRBJ2-7; TRBD2 is a possible D gene (6 bases). The CDR3 spans 14 residues. The V end lost 7 bases, the J end lost 5 bases, and 17 bases lay between the germline ends. Germline CDR1 and CDR2: KGHDR and SFDVKD. In DNA, the CDR3 is TGTGCCACCAGCGGGGCGGGAACTGGCAACGAGCAGTACTTC. Residues: CATSGAGTGNEQYF.

The table lists this clonotype with many counts. The V gene is TRBV9, the J gene TRBJ2-2, with D hard to call. The CDR3 length is 17 residues. CDR1 and CDR2 (germline): SGDLS, YYNGEE. V was trimmed by 0 bases and J by 1 base, leaving 13 bases between them. CDR3 amino acids: CASSVERAGVNTGELFF. The DNA of the CDR3 is TGTGCCAGCAGCGTAGAAAGGGCTGGGGTGAACACCGGGGAGCTGTTTTTT.

At least ten counts were recorded for this clonotype. The chain carries TRBV12-3 or TRBV12-4 and TRBJ1-1; 9 bases fit TRBD1. J gave up 4 bases and V 3 bases, and 3 bases lay outside the gene matches. The CDR3 has 14 residues. CDR3: CASSFRQGGTEAFF. The CDR3 nucleotides read TGTGCCAGCAGTTTTAGACAGGGGGGCACTGAAGCTTTCTTT.

This clonotype appeared many times. The V call is TRBV10-3, the J call TRBJ1-1; D is unclear. This CDR3 has 15 residues. Germline lookup yields CDR1 ENHRY and CDR2 SYGVKD. The ends were cut back, 6 bases at V and 1 base at J, with 15 bases in the middle. CDR3 DNA: TGTGCCATCAGGGATATACGGAAGCCGAACACTGAAGCTTTCTTT. Encoded protein: CAIRDIRKPNTEAFF.

In DNA form, the CDR3 reads TGTGCCAGCAGCCCCTTTGGGGGGAACTATGGCTACACCTTC. Translated, it gives CASSPFGGNYGYTF. This chain joins TRBV14 and TRBJ1-2; maybe TRBD1 (5 bases). V was cut by 4 bases and J by 2 bases, with 11 bases left in between. CDR1 and CDR2 (germline): SGHDN, FVKESK. The CDR3 is made up of 14 amino acids. Full variable domain (rest looked up from reference TRBV14 and TRBJ1-2): EAGVTQFPSHSVIEKGQTVTLRCDPISGHDNLYWYRRVMGKEIKFLLHFVKESKQDESGMPNNRFLAERTGGTYSTLKVQPAELEDSGVYFCASSPFGGNYGYTFGSGTRLTVV.

This clonotype has a count of ten or more. V gene TRBV6-5 combines with J gene TRBJ1-6; 8 bases line up with TRBD1. The germline gives CDR1 MNHEY, CDR2 SVGAGI. The CDR3 covers 14 residues. The V gene end was trimmed by 2 bases and the J gene end by 12 bases; junction bases not matched to a gene: 6. The CDR3 DNA reads TGTGCCAGCAGTTACGTCAGGGGGCTAAGACCCCTCCACTTT. Translating it yields CASSYVRGLRPLHF.

This clonotype was counted at least ten times. V and J are TRBV2 and TRBJ2-4, with unresolved D. The CDR3 spans 13 residues. Germline CDR1 SNHLY, CDR2 FYNNEI. Trimming cost V 11 bases and J 2 bases, with 13 bases left between them. CDR3 region: CAAWTVPKNIQYF. In DNA, the CDR3 is TGTGCCGCGTGGACGGTTCCCAAAAACATTCAGTACTTC.

Concerning this clonotype itself: With a much larger clone just one base away, this may be a read error. The genes are TRBV10-3 and TRBJ2-1, with TRBD2 matching 12 bases. The CDR3 consists of 15 residues. Germline V gene sequence: CDR1 ENHRY, CDR2 SYGVKD. Losses at the gene ends were 2 bases for V and 7 bases for J; bases not matched to a gene: 3. The CDR3 DNA reads as TGTGCCATCAGTGAGGTTCTAGCGGGGGGGAATGAGCAGTTCTTC. Protein sequence: CAISEVLAGGNEQFF.

The chain employs TRBV14 and TRBJ1-2; D possibly corresponds to TRBD1 (6 bases). Germline CDR1 reads SGHDN; CDR2 reads FVKESK. The CDR3 runs to 15 residues. Trimming took off 5 bases at V and 8 bases at J, with 21 bases between the two ends. In DNA form, the CDR3 reads TGTGCCAGCAGCTCGAACCTAGGGTCAGGGGTCGGCTACACCTTC. Translated, it gives CASSSNLGSGVGYTF.

There are many counts of this clonotype. This rearrangement joins TRBV7-6 to TRBJ2-7; D is ambiguous. V was shortened by 5 bases and J by 1 base, with 21 bases between the two germline ends. The germline V gene encodes CDR1 SGHVS and CDR2 FNYEAQ. The CDR3 totals 17 residues. The CDR3 sequence is CASSQSSGPYKSYEQYF. The CDR3 DNA sequence: TGTGCCAGCAGCCAAAGTTCGGGTCCCTACAAATCCTACGAGCAGTACTTC.

This clonotype was seen many times. The V and J genes are TRBV28 and TRBJ1-4; D might be TRBD1 (5 bases). Deletions cut 3 bases from V and 7 bases from J, with 6 bases between. Germline assignment: CDR1 MDHEN and CDR2 SYDVKM. CDR3 length: 12 amino acids. The CDR3 DNA reads TGTGCCAGCAGTTTTCAGGGTGAAAAACTGTTTTTT. The encoded protein is CASSFQGEKLFF.

This clonotype occurred many times. The chain couples TRBV6-2 or TRBV6-3 to TRBJ1-5, with 7 bases that match TRBD1. V was clipped by 8 bases and J by 9 bases; unmatched bases: 7. There are 12 residues in the CDR3. Germline CDR1 MNHEY, CDR2 SVGEGT. The CDR3 protein is CASFSGQAPQHF. In DNA, the CDR3 is TGTGCCAGCTTTTCAGGACAGGCGCCCCAGCATTTT.

This clonotype was recorded many times. This chain uses TRBV11-2 with TRBJ2-2; TRBD2 agrees at 13 bases. CDR1 is SGHAT and CDR2 is FQNNGV in the germline V gene. This CDR3 has 18 amino acids. V lost 4 bases to trimming and J lost 0 bases; unmatched junction nucleotides: 5. CDR3 region: CASSYRTSGGSNTGELFF. In DNA, the CDR3 is TGTGCCAGCAGCTACCGGACTAGCGGGGGATCGAACACCGGGGAGCTGTTTTTT. The full variable domain, rest sourced from reference TRBV11-2 and TRBJ2-2, is EAGVAQSPRYKIIEKRQSVAFWCNPISGHATLYWYQQILGQGPKLLIQFQNNGVVDDSQLPKDRFSAERLKGVDSTLKIQPAKLEDSAVYLCASSYRTSGGSNTGELFFGEGSRLTVL.

At least ten counts were recorded for this clonotype. The V call is TRBV5-1, the J call TRBJ2-3; a possible D gene is TRBD2 (6 bases). CDR1 is SGHRS and CDR2 is YFSETQ in the germline V gene. Trimming shortened V by 0 bases and J by 2 bases, and 16 bases separated the two germline ends. The CDR3 is 17 residues long. The CDR3 nucleotides are TGCGCCAGCAGCTTGGGGCGACTAGGGGAAAACACAGATACGCAGTATTTT. Amino acids: CASSLGRLGENTDTQYF.

This clonotype has a count of ten or more. The V gene is TRBV7-2, the J gene TRBJ2-7; D is ambiguous. Germline values: CDR1 SGHTA, CDR2 FQGNSA. V lost 1 base and J lost 0, with 10 bases in between. The CDR3 covers 15 residues. This CDR3 is CASSLDGLPSYEQYF. The CDR3 DNA reads as TGTGCCAGCAGCTTAGATGGGCTCCCCTCCTACGAGCAGTACTTC.

This clonotype was recorded at least ten times. The chain carries TRBV7-2 and TRBJ2-7; D remains ambiguous. Germline V lookup: CDR1 SGHTA, CDR2 FQGNSA. Between the trimmed V and J ends, which lost 3 bases and 0 bases, there was a span of 15 bases. The CDR3 has 16 amino acids. Here the CDR3 DNA reads TGTGCCAGCAGCTTTACGCCGGGTTGGGCCTCCTACGAGCAGTACTTC. Its translation: CASSFTPGWASYEQYF.

This clonotype was counted ten times or more. This chain joins TRBV6-2 or TRBV6-3 and TRBJ2-7; 8 bases line up with TRBD1. CDR1 and CDR2 from the germline V gene are MNHEY and SVGEGT. Unmatched junction bases numbered 5, after V lost 2 bases and J lost 5 bases. The CDR3 consists of 14 residues. The CDR3, as DNA: TGTGCCAGCAGTTACGGGTCAGGGGGCAACGAGCAGTACTTC. It is translated as CASSYGSGGNEQYF.

This clonotype has a count of ten or more. This sequence joins TRBV4-3 and TRBJ2-7; TRBD2 aligns across 9 bases. Trimming removed 3 bases from V and 1 base from J; junction bases left unmatched: 4. The CDR3 is made up of 15 amino acids. The germline V gene encodes CDR1 LGHNA and CDR2 YSLEER. For the CDR3, the DNA is TGCGCCAGCAGCCATCTAGCGGGAAGATCCTACGAGCAGTACTTC. Amino acids: CASSHLAGRSYEQYF.

This clonotype appeared many times. J is TRBJ1-1 and V is TRBV19; 7 nucleotides agree with TRBD1. The V segment lost 4 bases and the J segment 1 base; nucleotides outside the gene matches: 6. CDR3 length: 15 amino acids. CDR1 is LNHDA and CDR2 is SQIVND in the germline V gene (reference sequence). DNA for the CDR3: TGTGCCAGTAGTACGTGGACAGGAAAGAACACTGAAGCTTTCTTT. It specifies CASSTWTGKNTEAFF.